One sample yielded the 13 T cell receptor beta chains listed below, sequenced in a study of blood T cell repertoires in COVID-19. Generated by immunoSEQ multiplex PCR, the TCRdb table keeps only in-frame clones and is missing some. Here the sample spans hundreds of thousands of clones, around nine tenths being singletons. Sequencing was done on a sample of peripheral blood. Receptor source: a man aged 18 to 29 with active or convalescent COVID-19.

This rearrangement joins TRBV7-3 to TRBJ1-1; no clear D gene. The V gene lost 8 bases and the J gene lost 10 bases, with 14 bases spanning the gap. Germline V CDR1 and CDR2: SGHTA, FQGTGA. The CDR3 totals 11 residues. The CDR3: CASRGSSGAFF. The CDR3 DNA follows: TGTGCCAGCCGCGGGAGCTCGGGAGCTTTCTTT.

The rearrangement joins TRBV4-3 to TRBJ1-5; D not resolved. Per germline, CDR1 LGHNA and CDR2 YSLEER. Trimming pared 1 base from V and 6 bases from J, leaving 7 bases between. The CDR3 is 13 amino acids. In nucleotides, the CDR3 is TGCGCCAGCAGCCAAGTAGTATTTCAGCCCCAGCATTTT. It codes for CASSQVVFQPQHF.

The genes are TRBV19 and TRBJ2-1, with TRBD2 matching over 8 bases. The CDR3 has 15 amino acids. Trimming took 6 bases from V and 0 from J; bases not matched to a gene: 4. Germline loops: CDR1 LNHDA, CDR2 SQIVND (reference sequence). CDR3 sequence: CASSERGRSYNEQFF. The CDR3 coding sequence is TGTGCCAGTAGCGAGCGGGGGCGCTCCTACAATGAGCAGTTCTTC. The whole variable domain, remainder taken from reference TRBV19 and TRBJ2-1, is DGGITQSPKYLFRKEGQNVTLSCEQNLNHDAMYWYRQDPGQGLRLIYYSQIVNDFQKGDIAEGYSVSREKKESFPLTVTSAQKNPTAFYLCASSERGRSYNEQFFGPGTRLTVL.

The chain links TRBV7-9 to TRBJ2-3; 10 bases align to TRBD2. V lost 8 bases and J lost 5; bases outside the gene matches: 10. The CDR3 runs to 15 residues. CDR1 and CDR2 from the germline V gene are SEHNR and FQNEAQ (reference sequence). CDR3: CASLPAGGPGDTQYF. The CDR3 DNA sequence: TGTGCCAGCCTACCAGCGGGAGGGCCCGGAGATACGCAGTATTTT.

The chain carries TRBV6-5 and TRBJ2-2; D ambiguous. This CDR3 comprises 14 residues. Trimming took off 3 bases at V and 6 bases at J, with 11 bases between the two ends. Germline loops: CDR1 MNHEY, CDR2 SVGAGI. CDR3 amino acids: CASSYDGEAGELFF. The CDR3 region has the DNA TGTGCCAGCAGTTATGACGGTGAGGCCGGGGAGCTGTTTTTT.

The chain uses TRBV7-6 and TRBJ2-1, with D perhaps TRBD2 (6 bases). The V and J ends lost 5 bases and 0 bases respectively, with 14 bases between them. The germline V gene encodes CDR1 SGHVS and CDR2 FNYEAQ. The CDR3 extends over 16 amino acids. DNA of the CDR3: TGTGCCAGCAGCCAAGGTGCGGGGACCTCCTACAATGAGCAGTTCTTC. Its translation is CASSQGAGTSYNEQFF.

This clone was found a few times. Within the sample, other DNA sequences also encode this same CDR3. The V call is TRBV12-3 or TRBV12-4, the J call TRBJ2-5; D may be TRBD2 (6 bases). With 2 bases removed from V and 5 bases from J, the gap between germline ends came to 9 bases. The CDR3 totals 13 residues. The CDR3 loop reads CASSLSGVETQYF. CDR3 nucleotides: TGTGCCAGCAGTTTATCGGGGGTCGAGACCCAGTACTTC.

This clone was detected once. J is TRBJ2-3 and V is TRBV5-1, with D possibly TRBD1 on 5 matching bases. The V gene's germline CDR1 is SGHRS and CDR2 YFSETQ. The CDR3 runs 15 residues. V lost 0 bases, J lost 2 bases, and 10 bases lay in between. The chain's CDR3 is CASSLAQGTTDTQYF. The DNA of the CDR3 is TGCGCCAGCAGCTTGGCGCAGGGTACCACAGATACGCAGTATTTT.

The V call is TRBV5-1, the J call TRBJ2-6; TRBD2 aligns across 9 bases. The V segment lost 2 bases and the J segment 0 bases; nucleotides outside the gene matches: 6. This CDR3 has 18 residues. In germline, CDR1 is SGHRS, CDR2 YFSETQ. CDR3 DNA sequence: TGCGCCAGCAGCTTATCCGGGACTAGCCTCTCTGGGGCCAACGTCCTGACTTTC. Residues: CASSLSGTSLSGANVLTF.

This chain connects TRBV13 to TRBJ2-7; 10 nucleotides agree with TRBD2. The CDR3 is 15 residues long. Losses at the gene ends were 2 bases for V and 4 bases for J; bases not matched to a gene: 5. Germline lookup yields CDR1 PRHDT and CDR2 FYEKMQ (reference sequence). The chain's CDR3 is CASSLRLAGRYEQYF. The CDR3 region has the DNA TGTGCCAGCAGCTTAAGACTAGCGGGCCGATACGAGCAGTACTTC.

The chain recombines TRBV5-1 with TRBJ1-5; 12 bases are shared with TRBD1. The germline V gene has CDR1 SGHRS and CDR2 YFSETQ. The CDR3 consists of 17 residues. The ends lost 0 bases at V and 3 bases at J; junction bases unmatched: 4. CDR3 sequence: CASSLGDRGLLNQPQHF. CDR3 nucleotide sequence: TGCGCCAGCAGCTTGGGGGACAGGGGGCTACTCAATCAGCCCCAGCATTTT. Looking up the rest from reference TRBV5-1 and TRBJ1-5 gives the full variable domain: KAGVTQTPRYLIKTRGQQVTLSCSPISGHRSVSWYQQTPGQGLQFLFEYFSETQRNKGNFPGRFSGRQFSNSRSEMNVSTLELGDSALYLCASSLGDRGLLNQPQHFGDGTRLSIL.

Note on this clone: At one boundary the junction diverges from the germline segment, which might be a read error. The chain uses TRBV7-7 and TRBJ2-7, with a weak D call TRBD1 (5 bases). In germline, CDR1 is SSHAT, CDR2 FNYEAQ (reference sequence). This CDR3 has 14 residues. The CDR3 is CASSLGPQGYEQYF. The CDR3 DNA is TGTGCTAGCAGCCTCGGACCCCAGGGCTACGAGCAGTACTTC.

The CDR3 loop reads CASSLGGGAFDTQYF. CDR3 in DNA: TGTGCCAGCAGCTTAGGCGGGGGGGCATTCGATACGCAGTATTTT. The genes are TRBV7-3 and TRBJ2-3; TRBD2 matches 9 bases. With 2 bases clipped from V and 6 bases from J, the junction kept 6 bases outside the gene matches. Germline CDR1 reads SGHTA; CDR2 reads FQGTGA. The CDR3 covers 15 residues.